The entry that follows covers one T cell receptor (beta chain) sequence. A much more abundant neighbour one base away suggests this may be a read error. The germline CDR1 and CDR2 sequences are MDHEN and SYDVKM. Losses at the gene ends were 10 bases for V and 5 bases for J; bases not matched to a gene: 15. The CDR3 covers 15 residues. The record originates from a study of regulatory T cells in long-lasting Graves disease. Time point of the sample: newly diagnosed GD, antithyroid drugs for less than 3 months. After RNA was extracted from PBMCs, the TCR library was made from it. Researchers made TCR beta libraries by using iRepertoire HTBI primers and running Arm-PCR on CDR3 regions. From the multiplex PCR reads, TCRdb called clonotypes with MiXCR, one entry per CDR3 protein. Of 400,000 to 500,000 distinct CDR3 sequences in the sample, around 16% were seen once. The same sample was also used in a study of T cells in Graves' hyperthyroidism and ophthalmopathy.

The chain is built from TRBV28 and TRBJ2-7; 9 positions match TRBD1. Sequenced here: peripheral blood mononuclear cells (PBMCs), sampled at new diagnosis, from a patient treated with antithyroid drugs. The receptor's source is a woman between 40 and 50 years old with Graves disease. CDR3 loop: CATARTGAGIDEQYF. In DNA, the CDR3 is TGTGCCACCGCACGGACAGGGGCAGGCATCGACGAGCAGTACTTC. Based on the CDR3 plus reference TRBV28 and TRBJ2-7, the full variable domain is DVKVTQSSRYLVKRTGEKVFLECVQDMDHENMFWYRQDPGLGLRLIYFSYDVKMKEKGDIPEGYSVSREKKERFSLILESASTNQTSMYLCATARTGAGIDEQYFGPGTRLTVT.